Sequencing of this TCR beta chain was carried out in a study of cytomegalovirus exposure and HLA in healthy donors. At the level of the study: Clustering assigned 81% of the 350 to 400 genotyped donors to the Caucasian-associated ancestry cluster. Points from the study as a whole: It was reported that the classifier diagnosed cytomegalovirus status with high specificity and sensitivity in both the original and validation cohorts. Across donors, most TCRs were seen rarely, yet some public ones were widespread.

V lost 3 bases and J lost 6; bases outside the gene matches: 3. The CDR3 sequence is 12 residues long. The germline V gene has CDR1 GTSNPN and CDR2 SVGIG (reference sequence). About this clone: Its antigen is not identified.

With 60 Vbeta and 13 Jbeta primers, the PCR was carried out. Original methodology: In a later analysis, some 10 million of around 75 million unique beta chains occurred in at least two donors. Only in-frame clones appear in the TCRdb table, and some are missing; sequencing was by immunoSEQ multiplex PCR. D and trimming were read from the DNA, whereas the V and J calls and clone size are those reported in that table. Of some 190,000 clones listed, 75% to 90% were seen once; the top ten hold around 0.3%. The receptor's source is a woman aged 25 to 39 in good health and CMV-seronegative. Sequencing was carried out using PBMCs. V gene TRBV30 combines with J gene TRBJ2-7, with TRBD1 matching 9 bases. CDR3 sequence: CAWRQQGAEQYF. CDR3 DNA: TGTGCCTGGAGGCAACAGGGGGCCGAGCAGTACTTC.